Detailed here is one T cell receptor beta chain. The data derive from a study of Ad26.COV2.S vaccination and SARS-CoV-2 variants. The V end lost 1 base, the J end lost 2 bases, and 18 bases lay between the germline ends. The germline V gene has CDR1 SGHVS and CDR2 FNYEAQ. The CDR3 is 17 amino acids. Stated treatment: 15 to 20 received Ad26.COV2.S at low or high dose, single or two shots; 5 received placebo; per-sample allocation not given. Samples were taken on day 63 after the first vaccine or placebo injection. The donor's status was that of an adult aged 18-55 years in Boston. Measured with immunoSEQ multiplex PCR; TCRdb has only the in-frame clones, and not every one. This table holds more than 400,000 clones, about 92% found once.

This receptor was taken from a person aged 18-65 years who received the Ad26.COV2.S COVID-19 vaccine or a placebo. The sequenced sample was peripheral blood, obtained in a trial of Ad26.COV2.S vaccine versus placebo. V and J are TRBV7-6 and TRBJ2-7, with D hard to call. The CDR3: CASSLGPIVDIAYEQYF. The CDR3, as DNA: TGTGCCAGCAGCTTAGGCCCTATTGTAGACATTGCCTACGAGCAGTACTTC.